The table lists the clone carrying this T cell receptor (beta chain) with many counts. The data were obtained in a study of T cells in Graves' hyperthyroidism and ophthalmopathy. Template material for amplifying TCR beta CDR3 regions consisted of RNA transcripts. Carried out on the TCR CDR3, a first-round RT-PCR used the HTBI primer set. TCRdb redid the calling of the multiplex PCR reads with MiXCR, one entry per CDR3 protein. The data hold under 350,000 distinct CDR3 sequences, with approximately 15% observed a single time. The material sequenced was blood. This sequence was found in a woman aged 60 to 75 with Graves' ophthalmopathy.

This chain's CDR3 is CASREGTNQPQHF. CDR3 in DNA: TGTGCCAGCAGGGAGGGGACCAATCAGCCCCAGCATTTT. The chain has TRBV6-1 and TRBJ1-5, with D possibly matching TRBD1 (5 bases). The CDR3 has 13 residues. V dropped 6 bases and J dropped 3 bases, with 9 bases sitting between them. CDR1 and CDR2 (germline): MNHNS, SASEGT.